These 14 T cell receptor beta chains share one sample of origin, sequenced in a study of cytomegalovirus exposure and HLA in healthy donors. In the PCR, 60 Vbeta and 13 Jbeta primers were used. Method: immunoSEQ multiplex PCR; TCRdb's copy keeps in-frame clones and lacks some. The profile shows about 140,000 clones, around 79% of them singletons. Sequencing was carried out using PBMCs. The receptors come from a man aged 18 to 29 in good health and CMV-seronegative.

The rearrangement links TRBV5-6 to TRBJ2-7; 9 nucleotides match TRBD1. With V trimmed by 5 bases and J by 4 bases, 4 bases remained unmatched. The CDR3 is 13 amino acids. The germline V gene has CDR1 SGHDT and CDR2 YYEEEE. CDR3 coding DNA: TGTGCCAGCAGTACAGGGGGCGGTTACGAGCAGTACTTC. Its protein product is CASSTGGGYEQYF.

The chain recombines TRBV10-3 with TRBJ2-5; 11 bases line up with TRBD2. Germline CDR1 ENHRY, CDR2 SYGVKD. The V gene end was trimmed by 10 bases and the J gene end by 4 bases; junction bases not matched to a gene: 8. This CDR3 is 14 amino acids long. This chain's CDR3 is CATRTSGGVETQYF. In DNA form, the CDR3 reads TGTGCCACCCGCACTAGCGGGGGCGTAGAGACCCAGTACTTC.

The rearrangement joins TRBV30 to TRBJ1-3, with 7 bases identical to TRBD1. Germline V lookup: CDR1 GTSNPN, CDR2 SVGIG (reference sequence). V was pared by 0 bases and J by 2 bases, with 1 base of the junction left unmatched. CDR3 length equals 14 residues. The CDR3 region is CAWSVTGAGNTIYF. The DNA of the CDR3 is TGTGCCTGGAGTGTCACAGGGGCTGGAAACACCATATATTTT.

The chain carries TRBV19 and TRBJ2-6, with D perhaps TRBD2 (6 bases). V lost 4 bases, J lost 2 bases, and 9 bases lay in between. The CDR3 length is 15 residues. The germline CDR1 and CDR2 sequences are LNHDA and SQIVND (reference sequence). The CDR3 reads CASSKGTAGANVLTF. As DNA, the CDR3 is TGTGCCAGTAGTAAAGGGACTGCTGGGGCCAACGTCCTGACTTTC.

CDR3 sequence reads: CASSYWRGQGGEQYF. CDR3 nucleotide sequence: TGTGCCAGCAGTTACTGGAGGGGCCAGGGCGGAGAGCAGTACTTC. The rearrangement links TRBV6-6 to TRBJ2-7, with a tentative D call TRBD2 (6 bases). In germline, CDR1 is MNHNY, CDR2 SVGAGI (reference sequence). The CDR3 is 15 residues long. The V gene lost 1 base and the J gene lost 7 bases, with 17 bases spanning the gap.

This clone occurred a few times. CDR3 loop: CASSLSQAADTQYF. The CDR3 region has the DNA TGTGCCAGCAGTTTATCCCAAGCCGCAGATACGCAGTATTTT. V and J are TRBV27 and TRBJ2-3; D ambiguous. CDR1 and CDR2 (germline): MNHEY, SMNVEV (reference sequence). CDR3 length: 14 residues. Deletions cut 0 bases from V and 4 bases from J, with 8 bases between.

For the CDR3, the DNA is TGTGCCAGCAGCCTATTGGGGGGGGGCACAGATACGCAGTATTTT. Its protein product is CASSLLGGGTDTQYF. V and J are TRBV9 and TRBJ2-3; 7 nucleotides align to TRBD2. Germline-derived CDR1 and CDR2 are SGDLS and YYNGEE. V dropped 4 bases and J dropped 1; count of bases not matched to a gene: 6. The CDR3 totals 15 residues.

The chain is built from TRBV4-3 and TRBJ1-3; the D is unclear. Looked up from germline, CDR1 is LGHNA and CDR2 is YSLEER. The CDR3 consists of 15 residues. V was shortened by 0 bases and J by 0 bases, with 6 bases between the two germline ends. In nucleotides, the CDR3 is TGCGCCAGCAGCCAAGAGAGCCTCTCTGGAAACACCATATATTTT. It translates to CASSQESLSGNTIYF.

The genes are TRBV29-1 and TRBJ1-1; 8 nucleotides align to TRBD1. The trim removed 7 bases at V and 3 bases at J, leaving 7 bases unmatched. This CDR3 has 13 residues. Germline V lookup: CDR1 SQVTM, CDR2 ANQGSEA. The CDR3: CSARTGWDTEAFF. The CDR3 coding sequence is TGCAGCGCCAGGACAGGGTGGGACACTGAAGCTTTCTTT. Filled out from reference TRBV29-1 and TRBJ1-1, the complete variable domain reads SAVISQKPSRDICQRGTSLTIQCQVDSQVTMMFWYRQQPGQSLTLIATANQGSEATYESGFVIDKFPISRPNLTFSTLTVSNMSPEDSSIYLCSARTGWDTEAFFGQGTRLTVV.

The DNA for the CDR3 is TGTGCCAGCAGCGAATCTAGCGGGGGCCGCACAGATACGCAGTATTTT. Protein product: CASSESSGGRTDTQYF. The chain is built from TRBV9 and TRBJ2-3; TRBD2 matches 10 bases. The V gene end was trimmed by 3 bases and the J gene end by 1 base; junction bases not matched to a gene: 5. The CDR3 extends over 16 amino acids. Germline CDR1 and CDR2: SGDLS and YYNGEE.

This CDR3 reads CASSQGEGVLRYEQYF. The CDR3 region has the DNA TGTGCCAGCAGCCAAGGTGAGGGGGTCCTCCGCTACGAGCAGTACTTC. The rearrangement joins TRBV14 to TRBJ2-7; weak D call: TRBD1 (6 bases). CDR3 length: 16 residues. Germline assignment: CDR1 SGHDN and CDR2 FVKESK. V lost 1 base and J lost 3, with 16 bases in between.

CDR3 in amino acids: CASSQDRRRGGTTNEKLFF. CDR3 DNA sequence: TGCGCCAGCAGCCAAGATCGGAGGAGGGGTGGGACAACTAATGAAAAACTGTTTTTT. The chain joins TRBV4-3 to TRBJ1-4, with D possibly TRBD1 on 5 matching bases. This CDR3 spans 19 amino acids. Germline V gene sequence: CDR1 LGHNA, CDR2 YSLEER. Trimming removed 0 bases from V and 0 bases from J, with 17 bases in between.

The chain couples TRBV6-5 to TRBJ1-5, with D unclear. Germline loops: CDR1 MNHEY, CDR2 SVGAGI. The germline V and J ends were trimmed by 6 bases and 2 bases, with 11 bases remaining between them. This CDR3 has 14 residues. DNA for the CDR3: TGTGCCAGCAGCCTCGGTAGTGGCAATCAGCCCCAGCATTTT. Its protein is CASSLGSGNQPQHF.

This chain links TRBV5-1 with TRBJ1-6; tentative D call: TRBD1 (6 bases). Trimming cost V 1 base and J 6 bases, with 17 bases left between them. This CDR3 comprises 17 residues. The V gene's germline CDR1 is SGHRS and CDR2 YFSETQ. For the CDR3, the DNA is TGCGCCAGCAGCTTGAGGGCCCCAGGGGCTCCTAATTCACCCCTCCACTTT. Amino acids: CASSLRAPGAPNSPLHF. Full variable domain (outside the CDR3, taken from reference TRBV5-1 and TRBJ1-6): KAGVTQTPRYLIKTRGQQVTLSCSPISGHRSVSWYQQTPGQGLQFLFEYFSETQRNKGNFPGRFSGRQFSNSRSEMNVSTLELGDSALYLCASSLRAPGAPNSPLHFGNGTRLTVT.